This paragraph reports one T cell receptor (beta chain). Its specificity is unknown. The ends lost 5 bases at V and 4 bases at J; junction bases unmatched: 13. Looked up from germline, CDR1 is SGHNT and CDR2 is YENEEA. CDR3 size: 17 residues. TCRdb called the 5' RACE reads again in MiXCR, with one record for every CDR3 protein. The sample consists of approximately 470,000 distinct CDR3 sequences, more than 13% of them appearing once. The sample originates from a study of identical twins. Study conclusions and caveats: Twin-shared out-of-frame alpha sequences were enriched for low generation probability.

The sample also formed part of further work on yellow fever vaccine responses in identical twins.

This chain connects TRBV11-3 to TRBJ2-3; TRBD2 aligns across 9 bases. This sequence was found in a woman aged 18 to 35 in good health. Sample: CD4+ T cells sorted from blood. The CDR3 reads CASSPGASGDRADTQYF. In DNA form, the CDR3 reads TGTGCCAGCAGCCCCGGGGCTAGCGGGGATCGGGCAGATACGCAGTATTTT.